This TCR beta chain originates from a study of cytomegalovirus exposure and HLA in healthy donors (dated by TCRdb to the late 2010s). Regarding the research as a whole: According to an earlier analysis of 587 of the donors, about 190 million T cells yielded roughly 110 million unique TCR beta sequences and about 300 Gb of sequence data. To decide whether each TCR beta V gene segment behaved as functional or pseudogenic, an earlier analysis of approximately 590 of the donors relied on high-throughput TCR beta sequencing. The study aimed to test whether cataloging public T cell receptors could reveal signatures of past pathogen exposure. Alongside the repertoire data, information on donor age, sex, ethnicity and CMV serostatus was compiled. Along with the approximately 600-subject first cohort, a separate validation cohort of over a hundred different subjects was used. HLA typing covered class I and class II loci at four-digit resolution. On average, around 230,000 unique TCR beta nucleotide sequences were sequenced per donor among 398 genotyped donors of the cohort, with 15% to 20% of those sequences being non-productive. The number of donors typed differed by locus, with 629-630 for A, B, C, DRB1 and DQB1, more than 500 for DQA1, about 610 for DPA1, and some 440 for DPB1. In the later analysis, no new phenotypic data were used to find candidate immune exposures; instead, reliance was placed on TCR beta sequences and their occurrence across donors. Of the 300 to 400 genotyped donors, about 80% fell in the genetic ancestry cluster associated with self-reported Caucasian donors. Several DR-DQ haplotypes were treated as single units for association and clustering because of strong linkage in the cohort. The study profiled the T cell repertoires of approximately 700 subjects by immunosequencing and related them to cytomegalovirus serostatus. A later genetic analysis used genome-wide SNP genotypes for about three fifths of the 666 donors, treating that subset as a discovery cohort. To predict cytomegalovirus infection status, the study brought together high-throughput TCR immunosequencing, statistical association of individual TCRs with disease status, and machine learning. All discovery cohort repertoires had been generated using a single sequencing platform. To study patterns of TCR occurrence, a later analysis re-analyzed previously published TCR beta repertoires from 666 donors and added high-resolution HLA genotyping. Approximately 310 gigabases of sequencing data and 70 million to 100 million unique TCR sequences were included in an early release covering several hundred HLA-typed donors.

General findings and caveats noted by the study authors: Because HLA typing was missing for some donors at each locus, association tests included only the typed subset. Most TCR sequences were observed very rarely across donors, whereas some public TCRs were present in many individuals. According to a later analysis, parvovirus B19, influenza, CMV and Epstein-Barr virus appeared linked to several top co-occurrence clusters. A later analysis found that HLA-associated TCR beta chains were more clonally expanded and had lower generation probabilities than equally common non-associated chains. A further reported finding was that TCR beta sequences accurately predicted the HLA-A and HLA-B alleles for most subjects in the first cohort. In an earlier analysis of 587 of the donors, most TCR beta V segments appeared in productive rearrangements about 87% or about 30% of the time, broadly matching IMGT annotations. Compared with the approximately 600-donor mean, donors in an Asian-associated ancestry cluster had fewer N-insertions in productive TCRs, according to a later genetic analysis. According to a later analysis, TCR association rates differed among HLA loci, with DRB1 alleles showing the most associated TCRs and HLA-C alleles showing the fewest. A later analysis found that most CMV-associated TCR beta chains appeared HLA-restricted, with HLA associations seemingly driven largely by CMV exposure. The cohort was sequenced for TCR beta chains only, and without alpha or paired-chain data the features that could be detected were limited. Specific HLA alleles were associated with 15,000 to 20,000 TCR beta sequences at a false discovery rate of 0.05 in a later analysis. An association between a missense DCLRE1C variant and V-gene and J-gene trimming of TCR beta chains was found in a later genetic analysis and replicated in an independent cohort. The study listed over 150 TCR beta chains as associated with cytomegalovirus. About 17 rarely observed V segments, including chromosome 9 orphons, were excluded from the earlier analysis of some 590 of the donors because counts were too low. The classifier was reported to diagnose cytomegalovirus status with high specificity and sensitivity in both the original and validation cohorts. Linkage disequilibrium might explain the correlated functional status among segregating V segments, but an unknown experimental factor could not be excluded. According to the authors, the approach could potentially be generalized to other disease states and immunological phenotypes. Roughly uniform sequencing depth across donors was assumed in presence/absence analyses, although this assumption may not hold. A group of highly shared sequence variants was considered likely to be a technical artifact of the sequencing pipeline. The only immune exposure information available for the cohort was CMV serostatus. When HLA alleles, especially DR and DQ, strongly co-occurred, attributing TCR associations to individual alleles was difficult. In vitro tests confirmed that a few of the cytomegalovirus-associated TCR beta chains recognize cytomegalovirus antigens. Some IMGT-functional V segments, including TRBV6-2 and TRBV6-3, could not be told apart with the 87-base-pair reads, so those segments were excluded.

Library construction relied on the immunoSEQ multiplex PCR assay. The multiplex PCR relied on a mix of 60 forward primers for TCR Vbeta segments and 13 reverse primers for TCR Jbeta segments. Amplification of the CDR3 region of rearranged TCR beta genes was performed with a multiplex PCR assay on genomic DNA. The Illumina HiSeq System was used to sequence the amplified TCR beta libraries as 87-base-pair reads. The source study handled its data this way. A later analysis counted about 82 million unique TCR beta chains across the 600 to 850 repertoires, and around 9.9 million of these chains were shared by at least two donors. Raw reads were error-corrected and collapsed into unique sequences with a nearest-neighbor algorithm that merged closely related sequences to remove PCR and sequencing errors. Alignment of CDR3 sequences to IMGT reference sequences was used to assign V, D and J gene segments. For a sequence to be retained, at least a six-nucleotide match to both a V gene segment and a J gene segment was required. Rearrangements were called productive when the CDR3 lacked stop codons and stayed in frame with V and J; all others were non-productive. CDR3 was defined according to IMGT convention as the region running from the second conserved V-encoded cysteine to the conserved J-encoded phenylalanine. In an earlier analysis of some 550 of the donors, sequences lacking an unambiguous match to a single V gene segment were excluded. In an earlier analysis of 587 of the donors, V segments were called functional above 56.7% productive rearrangements and were called segregating when the between-donor standard deviation exceeded 5%. A statistical classification framework was built for diagnosing cytomegalovirus status from the catalog of TCR beta chain sequences. V and J gene assignment, in a later analysis, came from comparing TCR nucleotide sequences with IMGT/GENE-DB human TR gene sequences. Using the TCRdist pipeline, a later analysis assigned CDR3 sequences along with most-parsimonious VDJ recombination scenarios. In a later analysis, each TCR beta chain was defined by its CDR3 amino acid sequence together with its V-gene family, and reads lacking a unique V-gene family were excluded. A later analysis removed over 500 highly shared, low-generation-probability nucleotide sequences to deal with suspected cross-contamination and a sequencing artifact. In a later analysis, a clonal expansion index for each public chain was calculated from normalized within-repertoire ranks of inferred template counts. In a later analysis, generation probabilities were computed using a VDJ recombination model fitted to out-of-frame rearrangements, and the results were checked against IGoR. A later analysis scored TCR-TCR, TCR-HLA and TCR-CMV co-occurrence with hypergeometric tests, applying a repertoire-size bias correction to TCR pairs. A later analysis estimated false discovery rates by permuting HLA or CMV assignments 20 times. In a later analysis, co-occurring TCRs were grouped using DBSCAN, with TCRdist sequence similarity added in when clustering inside HLA-allele-positive subsets. For co-occurrence clustering, repertoires with fewer than 30,000 or more than 120,000 public chains were excluded, along with four or five repertoires with anomalous nucleotide sharing. Not all clones reach the TCRdb copy of this immuneACCESS table, which keeps in-frame sequences only. Checked studies attribute under half of the gap to unresolved V genes and leave the rest unexplained. V, J and clone size are taken as reported in that table, and D and trimming were inferred from the DNA itself. The sample yields some 150,000 clones; roughly 70% were counted once. Of the sample, 2.5% to 3% falls within the top ten clones.

In total, 666 healthy bone marrow donors made up the cohort. Cohort members were all nominally healthy when sampled, although unrecorded immune exposures were likely present. The donor was CMV seronegative and belonged to the group of under 400 seronegative cohort members. A peripheral blood sample was collected from each donor, and TCR beta sequencing was performed on peripheral blood mononuclear cells. The Qiagen DNeasy Blood Extraction Kit was used to extract genomic DNA from the blood cell samples. For this clone: It lacks a known antigen. No much larger clone exists at a distance of one base, and base qualities are not known.

Trimming accounts for 4 bases at V and 3 bases at J, while the number of junction bases matched to no gene is 6. The CDR3 sequence holds 15 residues, the cysteine and phenylalanine included. CDR3 DNA only is kept here, 45 bases in frame from base 1. CDR1 and CDR2 were assigned from the germline V gene (reference sequence) as MNHEY and SMNVEV. The sequence was collected from a woman aged 25 to 39 in good health and CMV-seronegative. Material: PBMCs. The receptor chain draws on TRBV27 and TRBJ2-7, and 10 junctional nucleotides match TRBD2. The bases read TGTGCCAGCAGTTATGGAACTAGCGGGGACTACGAGCAGTACTTC. Translated, this is CASSYGTSGDYEQYF.